One TCR beta chain is described in this entry. At one boundary the junction diverges from the germline segment, which might be a read error. The use of a sample-barcoded 5' primer and a J-beta primer mix characterized a second PCR of roughly 7 to 11 cycles. From each sample, at least 2.5 million paired-end reads containing CDR3 were obtained. TCRdb fed the 5' RACE reads into MiXCR, producing one record per CDR3 protein. This sample has more than 1.4 million distinct CDR3 sequences, with approximately 40% found just once. This sample stems from a study of blood T cells in healthy people across ages. Specimen: blood. The clonotype was recovered from a woman aged 18-30 years in good health.

CDR3 bases: TGTACCACCAGTGATATGGGGAACAATGAGCAGTTCTTC. Translating it yields CTTSDMGNNEQFF. This sequence joins TRBV24-1 and TRBJ2-1; no definite D call. Germline V gives CDR1 KGHDR, CDR2 SFDVKD. This CDR3 spans 13 amino acids.